These 29 T cell receptor beta chains share one sample of origin, sequenced in a study of shared clonotypes between healthy human individuals. Measured with immunoSEQ multiplex PCR; TCRdb has only the in-frame clones, and not every one. Of about 2.2 million clones in the sample, 93% were seen once. Naive-designated CD8 cells lacked CD45RO, were positively enriched for CCR7, and omitted terminally differentiated effector memory CD45RA+ cells. What was sequenced was naive CD8+ T cells from PBMCs. These receptors all stem from a man between 18 and 29 years old in good health. Some clones in this sample may be carry-over from other donors' samples.

This chain connects TRBV7-9 to TRBJ2-3; the D call may be TRBD1 or TRBD2 (5 bases each). Germline CDR1 SEHNR, CDR2 FQNEAQ (reference sequence). V was cut by 5 bases and J by 2 bases, with 11 bases left in between. This CDR3 contains 14 residues. The CDR3 reads CASSPGDHTDTQYF. As DNA, the CDR3 is TGTGCCAGCAGCCCCGGGGACCACACAGATACGCAGTATTTT. The whole variable domain, filled in from reference TRBV7-9 and TRBJ2-3, reads DTGVSQNPRHKITKRGQNVTFRCDPISEHNRLYWYRQTLGQGPEFLTYFQNEAQLEKSRLLSDRFSAERPKGSFSTLEIQRTEQGDSAMYLCASSPGDHTDTQYFGPGTRLTVL.

The chain uses TRBV6-4 and TRBJ2-7; D is ambiguous. Germline CDR1 and CDR2: MRHNA and SNTAGT. V was trimmed by 6 bases and J by 2 bases, leaving 11 bases between them. CDR3 length: 13 residues. CDR3 in amino acids: CASSRVPPYEQYF. The CDR3 DNA reads TGTGCCAGCAGCCGGGTCCCTCCCTACGAGCAGTACTTC.

This sequence joins TRBV11-2 and TRBJ2-1; the match to TRBD2 covers 10 bases. This CDR3 has 17 residues. Trimming cost V 4 bases and J 3 bases; bases outside gene matches: 9. Germline V CDR1 and CDR2: SGHAT, FQNNGV. CDR3 sequence (DNA): TGTGCCAGCAGCTCGAAACCACTAGCGGGACACTACAATGAGCAGTTCTTC. Residues: CASSSKPLAGHYNEQFF.

The rearrangement uses TRBV30 and TRBJ2-7; 7 bases align to TRBD2. Per germline, CDR1 GTSNPN and CDR2 SVGIG (reference sequence). V trimming: 5 bases; J trimming: 5 bases; junction bases outside the gene matches: 9. The CDR3 sequence is 13 residues long. The CDR3 sequence is CAWGQGGPNEQYF. The CDR3 DNA follows: TGTGCCTGGGGTCAGGGAGGGCCCAACGAGCAGTACTTC.

About this clone: The sample contains more than one DNA sequence encoding this CDR3. V usage is TRBV19 and J usage is TRBJ2-3, with unresolved D. Looked up from germline, CDR1 is LNHDA and CDR2 is SQIVND (reference sequence). Trimming removed 3 bases from V and 1 base from J, with 5 bases in between. The CDR3 sequence is 13 residues long. The CDR3 loop reads CASSILGTDTQYF. In DNA form, the CDR3 reads TGTGCCAGTAGTATCCTGGGCACAGATACGCAGTATTTT.

The rearrangement links TRBV27 to TRBJ2-2; 7 bases are shared with TRBD2. Germline V gives CDR1 MNHEY, CDR2 SMNVEV (reference sequence). The CDR3 contains 14 residues. Losses at the gene ends were 7 bases for V and 7 bases for J; bases not matched to a gene: 9. The CDR3 nucleotides are TGTGCCAGCACCTTAGGGAGGGCCGGCGGGGAGCTGTTTTTT. It is translated as CASTLGRAGGELFF.

To note about this clone: At the DNA level, this CDR3 is encoded by other sequences in the same sample as well. This chain links TRBV7-6 with TRBJ1-1; D might be TRBD1 (5 bases). Germline lookup yields CDR1 SGHVS and CDR2 FNYEAQ. The ends were cut back, 6 bases at V and 0 bases at J, with 11 bases in the middle. CDR3 length equals 14 residues. For the CDR3, the DNA is TGTGCCAGCAGTTCCGGGACGGTGAACACTGAAGCTTTCTTT. This sequence encodes CASSSGTVNTEAFF.

V and J are TRBV25-1 and TRBJ2-3; D gene ambiguous. Germline CDR1 reads MGHDK; CDR2 reads SYGVNS. V lost 2 bases, J lost 4 bases, and 16 bases lay in between. The CDR3 runs 16 residues. For the CDR3, the DNA is TGTGCCAGCAGTGAACAACAAACGGACGCTGCAGATACGCAGTATTTT. Protein: CASSEQQTDAADTQYF.

This chain joins TRBV7-9 and TRBJ2-1; 9 bases agree with TRBD1. Trimming at V came to 7 bases and at J to 4 bases, leaving 14 bases not matched to a gene. The CDR3 consists of 17 residues. Germline CDR1 SEHNR, CDR2 FQNEAQ (reference sequence). In nucleotides, the CDR3 is TGTGCCAGCAACCCTCAATCCGGGACAGGGATTTACAATGAGCAGTTCTTC. Amino acid sequence: CASNPQSGTGIYNEQFF.

The rearrangement joins TRBV30 to TRBJ2-2; D is possibly TRBD2 (5 bases). This CDR3 region has 16 residues. Trimming stripped 0 bases from V and 4 bases from J, with 15 bases between. Germline-derived CDR1 and CDR2 are GTSNPN and SVGIG (reference sequence). CDR3 DNA sequence: TGTGCCTGGAGTGTAACGGCCACGGAGGTCACCGGGGAGCTGTTTTTT. Translating gives CAWSVTATEVTGELFF.

A single count supports this clone. The J gene is TRBJ2-5, the V gene TRBV11-2; TRBD2 matches at 11 bases. Germline V gene data show CDR1 as SGHAT and CDR2 as FQNNGV. Germline trimming cut 5 bases from V and 2 bases from J; bases unmatched to any gene: 10. This CDR3 region has 17 residues. This CDR3 is CASSPSSGLAVQETQYF. The DNA of the CDR3 is TGTGCCAGCAGCCCAAGCTCGGGACTAGCGGTACAAGAGACCCAGTACTTC.

The chain recombines TRBV7-9 with TRBJ2-1, with D unclear. This CDR3 has 15 amino acids. CDR1 is SEHNR and CDR2 is FQNEAQ in the germline V gene (reference sequence). V lost 4 bases to trimming and J lost 10 bases, with 20 bases between them. The CDR3 region is CASSSPETEPVEQFF. CDR3 nucleotide sequence: TGTGCCAGCAGCTCTCCCGAGACGGAGCCTGTGGAGCAGTTCTTC.

CDR3 sequence (DNA): TGTGCCAGCAGCTTAGTCCCCCCCCGGCTAGGCATGACTATCTCCTACGAGCAGTACTTC. This gives the protein CASSLVPPRLGMTISYEQYF. The chain combines TRBV7-6 with TRBJ2-7; tentative D call: TRBD2 (5 bases). The CDR3 contains 20 residues. The V end was cut by 1 base, the J end by 0 bases, with 25 bases between. CDR1 is SGHVS, CDR2 FNYEAQ, per germline.

The chain links TRBV30 to TRBJ2-1; weak D call: TRBD2 (5 bases). Germline lookup yields CDR1 GTSNPN and CDR2 SVGIG (reference sequence). V lost 4 bases, J lost 9 bases, and 10 bases lay in between. The length of the CDR3 is 11 residues. Written as DNA, the CDR3 is TGTGCCTGGATTTCCGGGATTGAGCAGTTCTTC. It encodes CAWISGIEQFF. The complete variable domain, with remaining parts taken from reference TRBV30 and TRBJ2-1, reads SQTIHQWPATLVQPVGSPLSLECTVEGTSNPNLYWYRQAAGRGLQLLFYSVGIGQISSEVPQNLSASRPQDRQFILSSKKLLLSDSGFYLCAWISGIEQFFGPGTRLTVL.

The chain recombines TRBV29-1 with TRBJ2-3, with 8 bases that match TRBD1. This CDR3 is 10 amino acids long. Trimming cost V 3 bases and J 14 bases; bases outside gene matches: 4. The V gene's germline CDR1 is SQVTM and CDR2 ANQGSEA. The CDR3 DNA follows: TGCAGCGTTGAGGGGGACAGGTGGTATTTT. The encoded protein is CSVEGDRWYF.

This rearrangement joins TRBV7-3 to TRBJ2-2; D ambiguous. The length of the CDR3 is 13 residues. V was trimmed by 5 bases and J by 4 bases, leaving 8 bases between them. In germline, CDR1 is SGHTA, CDR2 FQGTGA. Here the CDR3 reads CASSTTATGELFF. Here the CDR3 DNA reads TGTGCCAGCAGCACAACAGCCACCGGGGAGCTGTTTTTT.

This chain joins TRBV4-1 and TRBJ1-3, with D perhaps matching TRBD1 (5 bases). Trimming removed 1 base at V and 2 bases at J, with 15 bases between. Germline loops: CDR1 MGHRA, CDR2 YSYEKL. The CDR3 contains 17 residues. DNA of the CDR3: TGCGCCAGCAGCCAAGGGGCAGGGTTGGTGGCTGGAAACACCATATATTTT. This translates into CASSQGAGLVAGNTIYF.

The rearrangement links TRBV2 to TRBJ1-1; D is undetermined. Germline V lookup: CDR1 SNHLY, CDR2 FYNNEI. Between the trimmed V and J ends, which lost 4 bases and 7 bases, there was a span of 16 bases. The CDR3 consists of 14 residues. CDR3 coding DNA: TGTGCCAGCAGTGTAGGCTTCATCAGTGGTGAAGCTTTCTTT. This gives the protein CASSVGFISGEAFF.

The gene calls are TRBV27 and TRBJ1-1, with a tentative D call TRBD1 (5 bases). The CDR3 spans 15 residues. Germline V gene lookup returns CDR1 MNHEY and CDR2 SMNVEV (reference sequence). Deletions cut 2 bases from V and 7 bases from J, with 17 bases between. The CDR3: CASSLHPGRLNEAFF. CDR3 nucleotide sequence: TGTGCCAGCAGTTTACACCCGGGACGGCTAAATGAAGCTTTCTTT.

The CDR3 sequence is CASSWGGATDTQYF. The CDR3 nucleotides read TGTGCCAGCAGCTGGGGCGGAGCCACAGATACGCAGTATTTT. This chain uses TRBV7-9 with TRBJ2-3; a possible D gene is TRBD1 (5 bases). From germline, CDR1 is SEHNR and CDR2 FQNEAQ (reference sequence). The CDR3 is made up of 14 amino acids. V lost 4 bases and J 2 bases, leaving 10 bases between the germline ends.

CDR3 sequence reads: CASSLSYSTEAFF. CDR3 sequence (DNA): TGTGCCAGCAGTTTATCGTATTCGACTGAAGCTTTCTTT. The rearrangement uses TRBV27 and TRBJ1-1; no firm D call. CDR3 length: 13 residues. CDR1 is MNHEY, CDR2 SMNVEV, per germline (reference sequence). The germline V and J ends were trimmed by 0 bases and 5 bases, with 7 bases remaining between them.

Comments on this clone: The sample holds other DNA sequences that translate to the same CDR3. J is TRBJ2-1 and V is TRBV7-9, with 9 bases that match TRBD2. V was clipped by 5 bases and J by 4 bases; unmatched bases: 6. The germline CDR1 and CDR2 sequences are SEHNR and FQNEAQ (reference sequence). The CDR3 is made up of 15 amino acids. As DNA, the CDR3 is TGTGCCAGCAGCGTGACTAGCGGTCCTTACAATGAGCAGTTCTTC. Translated: CASSVTSGPYNEQFF.

Points on this clone: Other DNA sequences in the same sample also yield this CDR3. The rearrangement uses TRBV27 and TRBJ2-3; 12 nucleotides match TRBD2. Germline CDR1 MNHEY, CDR2 SMNVEV (reference sequence). V dropped 5 bases and J dropped 3; count of bases not matched to a gene: 6. The CDR3 has 16 amino acids. The chain's CDR3 is CASSLGLAGSTDTQYF. In nucleotides, the CDR3 is TGTGCCAGCAGTCTCGGACTAGCGGGATCTACAGATACGCAGTATTTT.

In its sample, this clone was seen once. The chain joins TRBV2 to TRBJ2-1; tentative D call: TRBD2 (5 bases). The CDR3 extends over 16 amino acids. V dropped 1 base and J dropped 8 bases, with 18 bases sitting between them. Germline CDR1 and CDR2: SNHLY and FYNNEI. CDR3 DNA: TGTGCCAGCAGTGAAGGAGGGAACCCCAAGGTCTATGAGCAGTTCTTC. Translation gives CASSEGGNPKVYEQFF.

This rearrangement joins TRBV10-1 to TRBJ1-3, with unresolved D. The ends were cut back, 10 bases at V and 9 bases at J, with 16 bases in the middle. This CDR3 region has 12 residues. Germline V gene lookup returns CDR1 WNHNN and CDR2 SYGVQD (reference sequence). The CDR3 DNA follows: TGCGCCACTGGGTCCAGGAAGGGCACCATATATTTT. Amino acid sequence: CATGSRKGTIYF.

The chain recombines TRBV11-2 with TRBJ2-7; D could derive from TRBD1 or TRBD2 (6 bases each). Germline CDR1 and CDR2: SGHAT and FQNNGV. The CDR3 is 16 residues long. V lost 3 bases, J lost 0 bases, and 15 bases lay in between. CDR3 sequence reads: CASSLAFGGLSYEQYF. DNA for the CDR3: TGTGCCAGCAGCTTGGCCTTTGGGGGGCTCTCCTACGAGCAGTACTTC.

The chain is built from TRBV9 and TRBJ1-1; D not resolved. This CDR3 is built from 13 residues. The V and J ends lost 3 bases and 8 bases respectively, with 14 bases between them. Germline V gene lookup returns CDR1 SGDLS and CDR2 YYNGEE. The CDR3 is CASSGGTADEAFF. In DNA, the CDR3 is TGTGCCAGCAGCGGGGGAACCGCAGACGAAGCTTTCTTT.

The rearrangement uses TRBV11-2 and TRBJ1-2; 7 positions agree with TRBD1. Germline V gene lookup returns CDR1 SGHAT and CDR2 FQNNGV. V gave up 4 bases and J gave up 3 bases; unmatched junction bases: 5. The CDR3 contains 14 residues. DNA for the CDR3: TGTGCCAGCAGCTGGACAGGTGACGACTATGGCTACACCTTC. Protein: CASSWTGDDYGYTF.

The genes are TRBV15 and TRBJ1-1, with D unresolved. Trimming stripped 0 bases from V and 0 bases from J, with 5 bases between. Germline values: CDR1 LNHNV, CDR2 YYDKDF (reference sequence). This CDR3 has 14 residues. The CDR3 here is CATSREGVNTEAFF. The DNA of the CDR3 is TGTGCCACCAGCAGAGAAGGAGTGAACACTGAAGCTTTCTTT.